This T cell receptor beta chain originates from a study of identical twins. TCRdb analysed the 5' RACE reads with MiXCR anew, one entry per CDR3 protein. The sample carries approximately 700,000 distinct CDR3 sequences, 15% to 20% recorded once. This clonotype was counted ten times or more. The ends were cut back, 6 bases at V and 4 bases at J, with 10 bases in the middle. This CDR3 spans 13 amino acids. These data are also associated with another study on T cells expressing NK-cell markers. Turning to that study: Researchers got TCR beta repertoires out of sorted CD3+CD56+NKG2C+, CD3+CD56+NKG2C- and CD3+CD56-NKG2C+ T cells. Where four donors were concerned, these clonotypes also led the CD3+CD56-NKG2C+ fraction.

Sample: PBMCs. The sequence was collected from a woman younger than 35 in good health. The chain couples TRBV12-3 or TRBV12-4 to TRBJ1-5; D gene unclear. In DNA, the CDR3 is TGTGCCAGCAGCCCCACGGGGAATCAGCCCCAGCATTTT. This sequence encodes CASSPTGNQPQHF.